The clone carrying this T cell receptor beta chain was detected only a few times. Per the germline V gene, CDR1 is SGHTA and CDR2 is FQGNSA. The CDR3 has 17 amino acids. With V trimmed by 4 bases and J by 1 base, 10 bases remained unmatched. This sample is drawn from a study of blood T cell repertoires in COVID-19. The protocol was immunoSEQ multiplex PCR, while the TCRdb copy is restricted to in-frame clones and leaves out a portion. The sample has roughly 200,000 clones, 83% seen once. The sample comprised peripheral blood. The receptor comes from a man in his forties with active or convalescent COVID-19. V is TRBV7-2 and J is TRBJ1-1, with 9 nucleotides matching TRBD1. The CDR3 is CASSSQTPGQGNTEAFF. The CDR3 region has the DNA TGTGCCAGCAGCTCACAAACACCGGGACAGGGGAACACTGAAGCTTTCTTT.